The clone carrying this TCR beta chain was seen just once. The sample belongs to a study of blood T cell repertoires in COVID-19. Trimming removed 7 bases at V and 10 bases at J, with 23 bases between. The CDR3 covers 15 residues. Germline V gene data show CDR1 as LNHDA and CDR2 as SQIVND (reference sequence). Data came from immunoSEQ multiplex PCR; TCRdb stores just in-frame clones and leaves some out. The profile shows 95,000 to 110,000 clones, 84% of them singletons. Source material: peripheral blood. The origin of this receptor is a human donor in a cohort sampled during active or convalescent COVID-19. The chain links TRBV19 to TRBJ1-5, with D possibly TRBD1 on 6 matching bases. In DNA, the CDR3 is TGTGCCAGTAAAGGGCAGGGGTCTCGGGTCGGACCCCAGCATTTT. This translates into CASKGQGSRVGPQHF.